The entry below describes one TCR beta chain. These data come from a study of T cell changes during pregnancy in multiple sclerosis. Per germline, CDR1 SGHTA and CDR2 FQGNSA. CDR3 size: 14 residues. The V end was cut by 1 base, the J end by 5 bases, with 11 bases between. Repertoires were generated with immunoSEQ multiplex PCR, while TCRdb's copy carries only in-frame clones and drops some. The repertoire holds tens of thousands of clones, with 88% as singletons. This material consisted of peripheral blood, taken in the first trimester of pregnancy. This sequence originates from a female donor in good health, enrolled as a control in a pregnancy study. V is TRBV7-2 and J is TRBJ2-5; TRBD1 might be the D (6 bases). This CDR3 is CASSLVIQGETQYF. As DNA, the CDR3 is TGTGCCAGCAGCTTAGTAATTCAGGGGGAGACCCAGTACTTC.